This T cell receptor (beta chain) was recorded in a study of cytomegalovirus exposure and HLA in healthy donors. Regarding the study as a whole: Several of the most significant clusters were apparently associated with common viral pathogens in a later analysis. Sequencing likely caused a cluster of highly shared sequence variants.

A note on this clone: What it binds is not known.

60 Vbeta and 13 Jbeta primers were used in PCR. Clones were read by immunoSEQ multiplex PCR, and TCRdb kept only the in-frame ones, dropping some. The sample records approximately 220,000 clones, around 76% being singletons. CDR1 and CDR2 from the germline V gene are MNHNS and SASEGT. This CDR3 contains 16 residues. The germline V and J ends were trimmed by 0 bases and 1 base, with 12 bases remaining between them. The chain employs TRBV6-1 and TRBJ2-5; D possibly corresponds to TRBD1 (6 bases). The specimen was PBMCs. The TCR was taken from a man aged 18 to 30 in good health and CMV-seronegative. The chain's CDR3 is CASSEAGGSFQETQYF. The CDR3 nucleotides read TGTGCCAGCAGTGAAGCAGGGGGTAGTTTCCAAGAGACCCAGTACTTC.